Below, one TCR beta chain is given with its context. Its cognate antigen is unknown. V lost 1 base to trimming and J lost 4 bases, with 23 bases between them. Germline CDR1 reads SGHTA; CDR2 reads FQGNSA. The CDR3 runs to 19 residues. The source of the sample is a study of graft-versus-host responses after intestinal transplantation. Study-wide context: For approximately three years after anti-thymocyte globulin induction, all recipients took tacrolimus and steroids. The study's findings and limits: Among recipient marrow samples, GvH clones were found; some appeared first in ileum or blood. Early declines in HvG clones that occurred post-transplant were associated with peak circulating GvH clone levels.

Produced via immunoSEQ multiplex PCR; TCRdb's table is partial and in-frame only. The table has about 130,000 clones, nearly 95% seen once. The TCR sequence derives from a human donor who received an intestinal transplant. The genes are TRBV7-2 and TRBJ2-1; D possibly matches TRBD1 or TRBD2 (5 bases each). Here the sequenced sample was unstimulated CD4+ T cells sorted from spleen or lymph node cells, taken before intestinal transplant. The CDR3, as DNA: TGTGCCAGCAGCTTAGTCTCAGGGACCAGAGCTAGCCTTTACAATGAGCAGTTCTTC. Translating gives CASSLVSGTRASLYNEQFF.